One sample yielded the 18 T cell receptor beta chains listed below, sequenced in a study of blood T cells in healthy people across ages. Then a second PCR, running about 6 to 12 cycles, was carried out with a sample-barcoded 5' primer and a J-beta primer mix. Via MiXCR, TCRdb re-called the 5' RACE reads, giving one row per CDR3 protein. The sample records about a million distinct CDR3 sequences, around 46% being singletons. The specimen was blood. The receptors stem from a man under 40 in good health.

This clonotype was observed once. The V and J genes are TRBV6-1 and TRBJ1-5, with D unclear. The V end lost 3 bases, the J end lost 4 bases, and 13 bases lay between the germline ends. Germline V gene lookup returns CDR1 MNHNS and CDR2 SASEGT. The CDR3 runs to 15 residues. The CDR3 region has the DNA TGTGCCAGCAGTGACATAAGGAAACCTAATCAGCCCCAGCATTTT. It is translated as CASSDIRKPNQPQHF.

This clonotype was detected many times. The gene calls are TRBV29-1 and TRBJ1-2; D is perhaps TRBD1 (6 bases). Germline V gene data show CDR1 as SQVTM and CDR2 as ANQGSEA. The CDR3 covers 13 residues. Trimming took off 0 bases at V and 6 bases at J, with 11 bases between the two ends. Here the CDR3 DNA reads TGCAGCGTTGAAGATCCAACAGGGCATGGCTACACCTTC. It codes for CSVEDPTGHGYTF. Using reference TRBV29-1 and TRBJ1-2 for the parts outside the CDR3, the full variable domain is SAVISQKPSRDICQRGTSLTIQCQVDSQVTMMFWYRQQPGQSLTLIATANQGSEATYESGFVIDKFPISRPNLTFSTLTVSNMSPEDSSIYLCSVEDPTGHGYTFGSGTRLTVV.

This clonotype showed up just once. The chain has TRBV5-6 and TRBJ1-1, with a weak D call TRBD1 (6 bases). V was trimmed by 2 bases and J by 6 bases, leaving 11 bases between them. The CDR3 runs to 13 residues. Germline CDR1 is SGHDT and CDR2 is YYEEEE. CDR3 residues: CASSFGRGSEAFF. Written as DNA, the CDR3 is TGTGCCAGCAGCTTCGGCAGGGGCTCTGAAGCTTTCTTT.

The chain links TRBV7-9 to TRBJ2-5, with TRBD2 identical over 9 bases. J lost 1 base, V lost 4 bases, and 7 bases had no gene match. Germline V gene data show CDR1 as SEHNR and CDR2 as FQNEAQ (reference sequence). The length of the CDR3 is 16 residues. The CDR3 is CASSWSRGGPQETQYF. The CDR3 nucleotides are TGTGCCAGCAGCTGGTCGCGGGGGGGACCCCAAGAGACCCAGTACTTC.

The rearrangement joins TRBV28 to TRBJ2-5; 7 bases line up with TRBD1. With the DNA end fitting TRBJ2-7 better, the J assignment may be wrong. Germline V lookup: CDR1 MDHEN, CDR2 SYDVKM. This CDR3 is built from 14 residues. In DNA, the CDR3 is TGTGCCAGCAGTTTTGACAGGGAGAACATCGAGCAGTACTTC. Amino acids: CASSFDRENIEQYF.

In this sample, this clonotype turned up many times. The rearrangement links TRBV11-1 to TRBJ2-1; 13 positions agree with TRBD2. Germline-derived CDR1 and CDR2 are SGHAT and FQDESV (reference sequence). The CDR3 sequence is 18 residues long. With V trimmed by 6 bases and J by 0 bases, 8 bases remained unmatched. The CDR3 DNA follows: TGTGCCAGCAGTTACGGGACTAGCGGGGCGAGCTCCTACAATGAGCAGTTCTTC. This sequence encodes CASSYGTSGASSYNEQFF.

This clonotype is a singleton in its sample. The chain couples TRBV6-1 to TRBJ1-1, with D hard to call. CDR3 length: 14 amino acids. Germline V gene sequence: CDR1 MNHNS, CDR2 SASEGT. With 6 bases removed from V and 2 bases from J, the gap between germline ends came to 13 bases. DNA of the CDR3: TGTGCCAGCAGGCAGATTCGAGGTAACACTGAAGCTTTCTTT. Residues: CASRQIRGNTEAFF.

The count of this clonotype is one. V gene TRBV6-1 combines with J gene TRBJ1-1; D perhaps matches TRBD1 (5 bases). The V and J ends lost 7 bases and 0 bases respectively, with 12 bases between them. The CDR3 loop spans 14 amino acids. The germline V gene has CDR1 MNHNS and CDR2 SASEGT. In nucleotides, the CDR3 is TGTGCCAGCACCCTACAGGAAATGAACACTGAAGCTTTCTTT. It encodes CASTLQEMNTEAFF.

As to this clonotype: Just one base apart from a much larger clone, this may be a read error. The CDR3 does not close with the conserved phenylalanine or tryptophan, likely indicating a read error. The rearrangement joins TRBV7-9 to TRBJ2-7; D is unclear. V was pared by 2 bases and J by 5 bases, with 10 bases between. CDR1 is SEHNR, CDR2 FQNEAQ, per germline (reference sequence). This CDR3 contains 13 residues. CDR3 DNA: TGTGCCAGCAGCTTATCGGAAAGGGACGAGCAGTACTAC. Its protein product is CASSLSERDEQYY.

The genes are TRBV27 and TRBJ2-5; 10 bases map to TRBD2. V dropped 6 bases and J dropped 5; count of bases not matched to a gene: 9. CDR1 is MNHEY, CDR2 SMNVEV, per germline (reference sequence). The CDR3 length is 15 residues. The CDR3 bases are TGTGCCAGCAGCTTCACTAGCGGGGCTGGCGAGACCCAGTACTTC. It translates to CASSFTSGAGETQYF.

The rearrangement links TRBV27 to TRBJ1-2, with 7 bases matching TRBD1. Per germline, CDR1 MNHEY and CDR2 SMNVEV (reference sequence). The CDR3 runs to 16 residues. J was trimmed by 5 bases and V by 1 base; bases with no gene match: 10. The CDR3 spells CASSLLGGGGPYGYTF. The CDR3 DNA sequence: TGTGCCAGCAGTTTATTAGGGGGCGGGGGACCTTATGGCTACACCTTC.

This clonotype was seen only a few times. The rearrangement joins TRBV5-6 to TRBJ2-7; the D call may be TRBD1 or TRBD2 (5 bases each). V lost 3 bases and J lost 2, with 12 bases in between. Germline CDR1 and CDR2: SGHDT and YYEEEE. CDR3 length: 14 residues. This CDR3 is CASSSGAVTYEQYF. The CDR3 DNA is TGTGCCAGCAGCTCCGGGGCGGTTACCTACGAGCAGTACTTC.

The V call is TRBV27, the J call TRBJ1-2; TRBD1 might be the D (5 bases). Germline loops: CDR1 MNHEY, CDR2 SMNVEV (reference sequence). Trimming stripped 3 bases from V and 7 bases from J, with 15 bases between. The CDR3 runs 14 residues. This CDR3 reads CASSLQGVFSGYTF. In DNA, the CDR3 is TGTGCCAGCAGTTTGCAGGGTGTTTTCTCTGGCTACACCTTC.

In this sample, this clonotype turned up many times. V usage is TRBV10-3 and J usage is TRBJ2-3, with 7 bases that match TRBD2. CDR1 and CDR2 from the germline V gene are ENHRY and SYGVKD. The length of the CDR3 is 16 residues. The V gene end was trimmed by 3 bases and the J gene end by 2 bases; junction bases not matched to a gene: 8. The chain's CDR3 is CAISDEVAGLTDTQYF. DNA of the CDR3: TGTGCCATCAGTGATGAGGTAGCGGGCCTCACAGATACGCAGTATTTT.

The chain recombines TRBV14 with TRBJ2-2; 7 bases map to TRBD1. The CDR3 extends over 18 amino acids. Germline CDR1 is SGHDN and CDR2 is FVKESK. Trimming removed 4 bases from V and 0 bases from J; junction bases left unmatched: 11. The DNA for the CDR3 is TGTGCCAGCAGCCTGCGACAGGGTAAAGACGCGAACACCGGGGAGCTGTTTTTT. Protein product: CASSLRQGKDANTGELFF.

This clonotype occurred once. This chain uses TRBV12-3 or TRBV12-4 with TRBJ2-1; 11 nucleotides align to TRBD2. V was pared by 5 bases and J by 0 bases, with 12 bases of the junction left unmatched. The CDR3 is 19 residues long. The CDR3 DNA is TGTGCCAGCAGTACATTCTCGACTAGCGGGGTAAGCTCCTACAATGAGCAGTTCTTC. It specifies CASSTFSTSGVSSYNEQFF.

The chain combines TRBV2 with TRBJ2-2, with D maybe TRBD1 (5 bases). Trimming removed 7 bases from V and 2 bases from J, with 11 bases in between. Germline V gene lookup returns CDR1 SNHLY and CDR2 FYNNEI. The CDR3 totals 14 residues. The CDR3 DNA follows: TGTGCCAGCACCGCAGGGATAAACACCGGGGAGCTGTTTTTT. Amino acid sequence: CASTAGINTGELFF.

As for this clonotype: The junction departs from germline at one end; a sequencing error may be responsible. V gene TRBV2 combines with J gene TRBJ2-2; 10 bases line up with TRBD1. The length of the CDR3 is 15 residues. CDR1 and CDR2 from the germline V gene are SNHLY and FYNNEI. CDR3 residues: CASSLGQGGTGELFF. Here the CDR3 DNA reads TGTGCTAGCAGCCTTGGACAGGGGGGGACCGGGGAGCTGTTTTTT.